This TCR beta chain is drawn from a study of regulatory T cells in long-lasting Graves disease. Time point defined: newly diagnosed GD, antithyroid drugs for less than 3 months. Following extraction of RNA from PBMCs, that RNA was used to make the TCR library. Building of the TCR beta libraries involved iRepertoire HTBI primers and Arm-PCR of CDR3 regions. MiXCR, applied by TCRdb to the multiplex PCR reads, yields one record per CDR3 protein. The top ten hold 10% of the sample, which has 540,000 or so distinct CDR3 sequences, approximately 15% seen once. This CDR3 has 13 amino acids. V was clipped by 6 bases and J by 5 bases, with 8 bases between them. At least ten counts were recorded for this clonotype. Another study also made use of these data, one on T cells in Graves' hyperthyroidism and ophthalmopathy. That work states: Diagnosis of hyperthyroidism was new in patients aged 18 to 65, and its duration was under 2 months. RT-PCR in the first round (using the HTBI primer set) targeted the TCR CDR3. Most thyroid-expanded clonotypes above 0.001 were also found in blood.

The sequence derives from a man aged 25 to 45 with Graves disease. The J gene is TRBJ1-6, the V gene TRBV12-3 or TRBV12-4; D ambiguous. Source: peripheral blood mononuclear cells (PBMCs), taken at new diagnosis, from a patient treated with antithyroid drugs. The DNA of the CDR3 is TGTGCCAGCAGCCCACAGAATAATTCACCCCTCCACTTT. Translation: CASSPQNNSPLHF.